The 32 T cell receptor beta chains below were found in one sample sequenced in a study of blood T cells in healthy people across ages. The use of a sample-barcoded 5' primer and a J-beta primer mix characterized a second PCR of about 7 to 12 cycles. TCRdb recomputed calls from the 5' RACE reads with MiXCR, one row per CDR3 protein. This sample has 1.4 million to 1.5 million distinct CDR3 sequences, with 42% found just once. Sequenced sample: blood. The origin of the receptors is a woman younger than 35 in good health.

This chain uses TRBV4-1 with TRBJ2-1; 9 nucleotides line up with TRBD1. The J call may be faulty, since TRBJ2-7 better matches the DNA end. The germline CDR1 and CDR2 sequences are MGHRA and YSYEKL. The CDR3 is made up of 15 amino acids. CDR3 in amino acids: CASSPRQGETYEQYF. CDR3 DNA sequence: TGCGCCAGCAGCCCCCGACAGGGGGAAACCTACGAGCAGTACTTC.

The rearrangement links TRBV12-3 or TRBV12-4 to TRBJ2-2; D is perhaps TRBD1 (6 bases). With 3 bases removed from V and 4 bases from J, the gap between germline ends came to 9 bases. This CDR3 has 14 residues. The CDR3 loop reads CASSFRGPTGELFF. The CDR3 bases are TGTGCCAGCAGTTTCAGGGGACCCACCGGGGAGCTGTTTTTT.

This clonotype occurred a few times. V and J are TRBV7-9 and TRBJ1-1; TRBD1 is a possible D gene (5 bases). Germline V lookup: CDR1 SEHNR, CDR2 FQNEAQ (reference sequence). V was shortened by 5 bases and J by 10 bases, with 20 bases between the two germline ends. The CDR3 has 14 amino acids. Here the CDR3 DNA reads TGTGCCAGCAGCCTATCTTCCGGTGGGGGGAGAGCTTTCTTT. Protein: CASSLSSGGGRAFF.

The gene calls are TRBV4-1 and TRBJ2-1; 7 bases line up with TRBD2. Germline-derived CDR1 and CDR2 are MGHRA and YSYEKL. The CDR3 has 17 residues. V was clipped by 4 bases and J by 0 bases; unmatched bases: 9. Written as DNA, the CDR3 is TGCGCCAGCAGCCCCCAGGTTTCGGGGGGCTCCTACAATGAGCAGTTCTTC. Its protein is CASSPQVSGGSYNEQFF.

This chain joins TRBV20-1 and TRBJ2-1; 11 bases map to TRBD2. Germline CDR1 is DFQATT and CDR2 is SNEGSKA (reference sequence). V lost 3 bases, J lost 4 bases, and 8 bases stayed unmatched. The CDR3 is 16 residues long. The CDR3 region has the DNA TGCAGTGCTAGTTCCCTAGCGGGAGGCCAATACAATGAGCAGTTCTTC. Its protein is CSASSLAGGQYNEQFF.

The chain is built from TRBV27 and TRBJ2-7; 7 nucleotides agree with TRBD2. Germline trimming cut 1 base from V and 7 bases from J; bases unmatched to any gene: 10. This CDR3 region has 15 residues. The germline gives CDR1 MNHEY, CDR2 SMNVEV (reference sequence). The CDR3 here is CASSLYTGGNNEQYF. CDR3 sequence (DNA): TGTGCCAGCAGTTTATATACGGGAGGTAACAATGAGCAGTACTTC.

The chain employs TRBV10-3 and TRBJ2-5; D gene uncertain. TRBJ2-7 matches the DNA end more closely, so the J call is doubtful. The germline gives CDR1 ENHRY, CDR2 SYGVKD. This CDR3 spans 13 amino acids. This CDR3 reads CAISEKGSHEQYF. The CDR3, as DNA: TGTGCCATCAGTGAGAAGGGTAGCCACGAGCAGTACTTC.

V and J are TRBV3-1 and TRBJ2-7, with no clear D. This CDR3 is built from 14 residues. Germline CDR1 and CDR2: LGHDT and YNNKEL (reference sequence). The V end was cut by 8 bases, the J end by 5 bases, with 19 bases between. CDR3 amino acids: CASGERWANHEQYF. The CDR3 region has the DNA TGTGCCAGCGGCGAACGGTGGGCGAACCACGAGCAGTACTTC.

This chain connects TRBV24-1 to TRBJ2-1, with D possibly matching TRBD1 (5 bases). Trimming took off 2 bases at V and 0 bases at J, with 7 bases between the two ends. Germline CDR1 is KGHDR and CDR2 is SFDVKD. This CDR3 comprises 15 residues. CDR3 DNA: TGTGCCACCAGTGATTCAGGGTTCTCCTACAATGAGCAGTTCTTC. Its protein product is CATSDSGFSYNEQFF.

As regards this clonotype: One junction end disagrees with the germline gene, perhaps due to a read error. The CDR3 here is CASSVDRQYGYTF. The CDR3 coding sequence is TGCGCCAGCAGCGTGGACAGGCAATATGGCTACACATTC. V gene TRBV5-1 combines with J gene TRBJ1-2; 7 bases align to TRBD1. Germline lookup yields CDR1 SGHRS and CDR2 YFSETQ. This CDR3 has 13 amino acids.

This clonotype was detected only a few times. V gene TRBV20-1 combines with J gene TRBJ2-1, with 7 bases identical to TRBD2. Germline V gene data show CDR1 as DFQATT and CDR2 as SNEGSKA (reference sequence). There are 17 residues in the CDR3. V was pared by 0 bases and J by 2 bases, with 10 bases of the junction left unmatched. Here the CDR3 DNA reads TGCAGTGCTAGAGATGTGGCGGCGGGGGAGACCTACAATGAGCAGTTCTTC. It translates to CSARDVAAGETYNEQFF.

This clonotype was recorded a few times. The J gene is TRBJ1-5, the V gene TRBV6-5; 8 bases agree with TRBD1. CDR3 length: 15 amino acids. Germline V gene lookup returns CDR1 MNHEY and CDR2 SVGAGI. V lost 2 bases, J lost 5 bases, and 5 bases stayed unmatched. The CDR3 sequence is CASSYAAGGDQPQHF. CDR3 sequence (DNA): TGTGCCAGCAGTTACGCCGCAGGGGGCGATCAGCCCCAGCATTTT.

The chain recombines TRBV7-2 with TRBJ1-2; TRBD1 agrees at 7 bases. The V gene end was trimmed by 2 bases and the J gene end by 7 bases; junction bases not matched to a gene: 10. This CDR3 is 15 amino acids long. The V gene's germline CDR1 is SGHTA and CDR2 FQGNSA. This CDR3 is CASSLYADRESGYTF. The CDR3 DNA is TGTGCCAGCAGCTTATATGCAGACAGGGAGAGTGGCTACACCTTC.

This clonotype was seen only a few times. This chain links TRBV5-1 with TRBJ2-5, with D possibly being TRBD2 (6 bases). Trimming shortened V by 0 bases and J by 0 bases, and 9 bases separated the two germline ends. Germline lookup yields CDR1 SGHRS and CDR2 YFSETQ. This CDR3 has 15 residues. The CDR3 DNA follows: TGCGCCAGCAGCTTGGTGGGACTGAACCAAGAGACCCAGTACTTC. This encodes CASSLVGLNQETQYF. Supplemented by reference TRBV5-1 and TRBJ2-5, the full variable domain reads KAGVTQTPRYLIKTRGQQVTLSCSPISGHRSVSWYQQTPGQGLQFLFEYFSETQRNKGNFPGRFSGRQFSNSRSEMNVSTLELGDSALYLCASSLVGLNQETQYFGPGTRLLVL.

This clonotype was counted a few times. This chain uses TRBV4-1 with TRBJ2-3, with 8 nucleotides matching TRBD1. The CDR3 sequence is 15 residues long. Per germline, CDR1 MGHRA and CDR2 YSYEKL. V shed 3 bases, J shed 2 bases, and the junction held 4 bases outside the gene matches. CDR3 sequence: CASSQGTGPTDTQYF. The CDR3, as DNA: TGCGCCAGCAGCCAGGGGACAGGACCCACAGATACGCAGTATTTT.

Concerning this clonotype itself: Germline is not matched at one junction end, which may reflect a read error. V is TRBV4-2 and J is TRBJ1-2; no firm D call. The CDR3 totals 15 residues. The germline V gene has CDR1 LGHNA and CDR2 YNFKEQ. The CDR3 loop is CASSQDLAGGYDYTF. CDR3 sequence (DNA): TGTGCCAGCAGCCAAGATTTGGCAGGCGGCTATGACTACACCTTC.

This clonotype was counted ten times or more. The genes are TRBV12-3 or TRBV12-4 and TRBJ2-3; D not certain. The CDR3 spans 10 residues. V lost 11 bases and J 7 bases, leaving 10 bases between the germline ends. CDR3 amino acids: CAPRWNTQYF. The CDR3 region has the DNA TGTGCCCCCAGGTGGAATACGCAGTATTTT.

J is TRBJ2-3 and V is TRBV12-3 or TRBV12-4; TRBD2 agrees at 8 bases. Losses at the gene ends were 8 bases for V and 5 bases for J; bases not matched to a gene: 9. The CDR3 loop spans 14 amino acids. The CDR3 loop reads CASCNRGGIDTQYF. CDR3 bases: TGTGCCAGCTGTAACCGCGGGGGGATAGATACGCAGTATTTT.

The chain recombines TRBV20-1 with TRBJ1-6; maybe TRBD1 (5 bases). Germline loops: CDR1 DFQATT, CDR2 SNEGSKA (reference sequence). V was trimmed by 3 bases and J by 5 bases, leaving 11 bases between them. This CDR3 is 14 amino acids long. CDR3 nucleotides: TGCAGTGCTAGGGGACTTATCGATAATTCACCCCTCCACTTT. Translation gives CSARGLIDNSPLHF.

The table lists this clonotype with a few counts. The V gene is TRBV6-1, the J gene TRBJ1-1, with TRBD1 as a possible D gene (5 bases). CDR3 length: 13 residues. Germline lookup yields CDR1 MNHNS and CDR2 SASEGT. The CDR3 DNA follows: TGTGGAGGCGGAGCCGGGGGGAACACTGAAGCTTTCTTT. Translating gives CGGGAGGNTEAFF.

This clonotype was observed once. V gene TRBV2 combines with J gene TRBJ1-1, with 10 bases fitting TRBD1. Trimming cost V 6 bases and J 4 bases; bases outside gene matches: 5. Germline lookup yields CDR1 SNHLY and CDR2 FYNNEI. CDR3 length equals 14 residues. The CDR3 region is CASRVRTGGTEAFF. DNA for the CDR3: TGTGCCAGCAGGGTGCGGACAGGGGGCACTGAAGCTTTCTTT.

J is TRBJ1-5 and V is TRBV6-1; 11 positions agree with TRBD1. J was trimmed by 3 bases and V by 7 bases; bases with no gene match: 2. From germline, CDR1 is MNHNS and CDR2 SASEGT. The CDR3 extends over 14 amino acids. The CDR3 region is CASKGQGDNQPQHF. CDR3 nucleotides: TGTGCCAGCAAGGGACAGGGGGACAATCAGCCCCAGCATTTT.

The chain is built from TRBV5-1 and TRBJ2-1; maybe TRBD2 (5 bases). CDR1 and CDR2 from the germline V gene are SGHRS and YFSETQ. V was shortened by 3 bases and J by 6 bases, with 10 bases between the two germline ends. This CDR3 is 13 amino acids long. CDR3 loop: CASSSGYTNEQFF. CDR3 nucleotides: TGCGCCAGCAGCTCGGGGTACACCAATGAGCAGTTCTTC.

The chain employs TRBV5-1 and TRBJ2-2; 9 bases fit TRBD2. V lost 4 bases, J lost 5 bases, and 21 bases stayed unmatched. Per germline, CDR1 SGHRS and CDR2 YFSETQ. The CDR3 is 20 residues long. CDR3 nucleotides: TGCGCCAGCAGCCCATTGGCCGGGACTAGCAATGAGAGGGAGACCGGGGAGCTGTTTTTT. Protein product: CASSPLAGTSNERETGELFF. The whole variable domain, filled in from reference TRBV5-1 and TRBJ2-2, reads KAGVTQTPRYLIKTRGQQVTLSCSPISGHRSVSWYQQTPGQGLQFLFEYFSETQRNKGNFPGRFSGRQFSNSRSEMNVSTLELGDSALYLCASSPLAGTSNERETGELFFGEGSRLTVL.

This rearrangement joins TRBV6-6 to TRBJ1-5; possibly TRBD1 for D (5 bases). The CDR3 has 17 residues. The germline gives CDR1 MNHNY, CDR2 SVGAGI (reference sequence). V shed 0 bases and J shed 2 bases, with 14 bases lying between them. CDR3 sequence reads: CASSYSLGGRGNQPQHF. The CDR3 region has the DNA TGTGCCAGCAGTTACTCGTTGGGGGGTAGGGGCAATCAGCCCCAGCATTTT.

The J gene is TRBJ1-1, the V gene TRBV28, with TRBD1 as a possible D gene (6 bases). The CDR3 totals 15 residues. V lost 2 bases and J 5 bases, leaving 15 bases between the germline ends. The germline V gene has CDR1 MDHEN and CDR2 SYDVKM. This CDR3 reads CASSLVGGGETEAFF. CDR3 bases: TGTGCCAGCAGTTTAGTTGGGGGCGGCGAGACTGAAGCTTTCTTT. Full variable domain (outside the CDR3, taken from reference TRBV28 and TRBJ1-1): DVKVTQSSRYLVKRTGEKVFLECVQDMDHENMFWYRQDPGLGLRLIYFSYDVKMKEKGDIPEGYSVSREKKERFSLILESASTNQTSMYLCASSLVGGGETEAFFGQGTRLTVV.

With regard to this clonotype: The junction shows a germline mismatch at one end, possibly a read error. This chain connects TRBV27 to TRBJ2-3; 7 bases match TRBD1. This CDR3 has 16 residues. Per the germline V gene, CDR1 is MNHEY and CDR2 is SMNVEV (reference sequence). For the CDR3, the DNA is TGTGCCAGCAGTAACCTCGGACAGGCAAACACAGATAAGCAGTATTTT. Its protein is CASSNLGQANTDKQYF.

V is TRBV5-1 and J is TRBJ2-5, with 10 nucleotides matching TRBD2. This CDR3 has 16 amino acids. Germline loops: CDR1 SGHRS, CDR2 YFSETQ. V shed 0 bases, J shed 5 bases, and the junction held 7 bases outside the gene matches. Here the CDR3 reads CASSLAVAGGPETQYF. The DNA for the CDR3 is TGCGCCAGCAGCTTGGCGGTAGCGGGAGGCCCGGAGACCCAGTACTTC.

About this clonotype itself: One base away lies a much larger clone, so this may be a sequencing read error. The rearrangement joins TRBV12-3 or TRBV12-4 to TRBJ2-5, with D perhaps TRBD1 (5 bases). The CDR3 is 11 amino acids. The ends were cut back, 6 bases at V and 11 bases at J, with 13 bases in the middle. Here the CDR3 reads CASSQMDKQYF. CDR3 DNA: TGTGCCAGCAGCCAGATGGACAAGCAGTACTTC.

The J gene is TRBJ2-1, the V gene TRBV20-1, with D uncertain. This CDR3 is 10 amino acids long. Between the trimmed V and J ends, which lost 6 bases and 8 bases, there was a span of 8 bases. In germline, CDR1 is DFQATT, CDR2 SNEGSKA (reference sequence). In DNA, the CDR3 is TGCAGTGCGAAAAACGATGAGCAGTTCTTC. As protein: CSAKNDEQFF.

The count of this clonotype is one. A clone one base away is much larger, so this may be a read error. The V gene is TRBV5-1, the J gene TRBJ2-7, with D possibly matching TRBD1 (5 bases). The CDR3 consists of 13 residues. Looked up from germline, CDR1 is SGHRS and CDR2 is YFSETQ. V was shortened by 0 bases and J by 3 bases, with 7 bases between the two germline ends. Here the CDR3 DNA reads TGCGCCAGCAGCTTGGAGGGGATCTACGAGCAGTACTTC. Translation gives CASSLEGIYEQYF.

The rearrangement uses TRBV2 and TRBJ2-1; D gene ambiguous. The assigned J gene may be wrong: the sequence end matches TRBJ2-7 better. Germline V gene data show CDR1 as SNHLY and CDR2 as FYNNEI. This CDR3 has 13 residues. CDR3 region: CASIALSYNEQYF. The CDR3 DNA follows: TGTGCCAGCATCGCACTCTCCTACAATGAGCAGTACTTC.